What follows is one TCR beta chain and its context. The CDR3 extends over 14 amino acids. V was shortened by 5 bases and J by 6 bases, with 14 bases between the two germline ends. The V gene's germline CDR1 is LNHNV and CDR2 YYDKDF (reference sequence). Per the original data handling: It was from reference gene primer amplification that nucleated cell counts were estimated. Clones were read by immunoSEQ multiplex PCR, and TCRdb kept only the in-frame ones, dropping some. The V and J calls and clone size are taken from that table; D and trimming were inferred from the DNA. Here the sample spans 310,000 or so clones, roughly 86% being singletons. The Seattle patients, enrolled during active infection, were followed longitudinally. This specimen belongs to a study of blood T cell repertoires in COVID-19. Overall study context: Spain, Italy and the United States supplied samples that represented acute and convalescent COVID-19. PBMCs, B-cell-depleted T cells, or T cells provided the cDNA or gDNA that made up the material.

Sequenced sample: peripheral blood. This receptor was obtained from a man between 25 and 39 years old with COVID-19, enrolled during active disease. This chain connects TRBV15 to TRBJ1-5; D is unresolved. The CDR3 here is CATSGMVAGQPQHF. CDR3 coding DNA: TGTGCCACCAGCGGAATGGTCGCGGGTCAGCCCCAGCATTTT.